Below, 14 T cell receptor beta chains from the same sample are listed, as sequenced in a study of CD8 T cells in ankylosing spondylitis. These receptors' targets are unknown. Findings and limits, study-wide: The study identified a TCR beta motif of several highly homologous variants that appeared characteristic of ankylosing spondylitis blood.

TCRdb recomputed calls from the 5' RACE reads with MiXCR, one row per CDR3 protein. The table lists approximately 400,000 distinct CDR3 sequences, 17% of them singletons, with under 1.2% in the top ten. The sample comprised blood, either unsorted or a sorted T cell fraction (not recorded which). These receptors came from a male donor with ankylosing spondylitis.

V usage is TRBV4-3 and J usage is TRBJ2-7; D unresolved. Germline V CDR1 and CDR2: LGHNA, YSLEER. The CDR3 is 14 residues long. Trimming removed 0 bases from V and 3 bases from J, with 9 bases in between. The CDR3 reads CASSQDGLNYEQYF. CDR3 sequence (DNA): TGCGCCAGCAGCCAAGATGGCTTGAACTACGAGCAGTACTTC.

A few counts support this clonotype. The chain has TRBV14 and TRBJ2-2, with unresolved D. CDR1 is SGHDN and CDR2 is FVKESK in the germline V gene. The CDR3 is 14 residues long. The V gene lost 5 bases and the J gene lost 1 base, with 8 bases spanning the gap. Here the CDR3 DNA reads TGTGCCAGCAGCGCGGACCTGAACACCGGGGAGCTGTTTTTT. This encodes CASSADLNTGELFF.

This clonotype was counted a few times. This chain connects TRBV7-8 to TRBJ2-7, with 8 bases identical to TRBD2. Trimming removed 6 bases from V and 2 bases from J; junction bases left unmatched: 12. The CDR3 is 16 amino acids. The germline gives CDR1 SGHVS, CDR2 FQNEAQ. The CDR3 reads CASSRGGSGSPYEQYF. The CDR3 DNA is TGTGCCAGCAGTAGGGGGGGGAGCGGGAGCCCCTACGAGCAGTACTTC.

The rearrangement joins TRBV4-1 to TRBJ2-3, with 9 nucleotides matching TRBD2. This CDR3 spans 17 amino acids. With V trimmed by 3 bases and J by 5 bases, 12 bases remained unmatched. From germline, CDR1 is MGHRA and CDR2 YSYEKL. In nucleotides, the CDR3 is TGCGCCAGCAGCCAGGCCCGAGGCGGGGGGGCAAAAGATACGCAGTATTTT. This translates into CASSQARGGGAKDTQYF.

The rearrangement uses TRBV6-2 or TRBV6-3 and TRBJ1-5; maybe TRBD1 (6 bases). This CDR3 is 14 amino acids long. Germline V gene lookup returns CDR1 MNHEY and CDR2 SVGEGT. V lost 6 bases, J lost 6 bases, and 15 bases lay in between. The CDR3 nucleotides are TGTGCCAGCAGAGGGGGGGGGGCTCGTCAGCCCCAGCATTTT. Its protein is CASRGGGARQPQHF.

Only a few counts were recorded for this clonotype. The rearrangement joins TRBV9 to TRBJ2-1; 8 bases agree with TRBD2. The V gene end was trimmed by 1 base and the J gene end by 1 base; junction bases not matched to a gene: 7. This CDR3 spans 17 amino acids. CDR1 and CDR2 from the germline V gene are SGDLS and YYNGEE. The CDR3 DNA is TGTGCCAGCAGCGTATTAGGGGGGACTAGTTCCTACAATGAGCAGTTCTTC. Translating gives CASSVLGGTSSYNEQFF.

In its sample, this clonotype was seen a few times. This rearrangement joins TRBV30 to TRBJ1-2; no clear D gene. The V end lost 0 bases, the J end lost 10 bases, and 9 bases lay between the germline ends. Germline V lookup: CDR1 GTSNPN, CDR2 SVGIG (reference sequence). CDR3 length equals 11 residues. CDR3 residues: CAWSVGFSYTF. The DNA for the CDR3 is TGTGCCTGGAGTGTCGGGTTCTCCTACACCTTC.

The CDR3 loop reads CASSYTGRGYNEQFF. CDR3 DNA: TGTGCCAGCAGCTACACGGGCCGGGGTTACAATGAGCAGTTCTTC. This rearrangement joins TRBV9 to TRBJ2-1; tentative D call: TRBD2 (5 bases). V lost 4 bases to trimming and J lost 4 bases, with 15 bases between them. The CDR3 is 15 residues long. The germline CDR1 and CDR2 sequences are SGDLS and YYNGEE.

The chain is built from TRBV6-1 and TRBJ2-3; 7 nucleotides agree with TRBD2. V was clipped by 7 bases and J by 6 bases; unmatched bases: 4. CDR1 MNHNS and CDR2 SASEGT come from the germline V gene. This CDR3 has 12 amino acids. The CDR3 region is CASTDGRDTQYF. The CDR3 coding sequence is TGTGCCAGCACCGACGGGAGGGATACGCAGTATTTT.

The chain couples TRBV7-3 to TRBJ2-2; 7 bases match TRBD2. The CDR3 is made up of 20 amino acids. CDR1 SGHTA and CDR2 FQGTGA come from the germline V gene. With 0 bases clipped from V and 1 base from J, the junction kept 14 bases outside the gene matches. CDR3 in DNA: TGTGCCAGCAGCTTAACGTCTTCGAGGGGCGGCGGGAGGAACACCGGGGAGCTGTTTTTT. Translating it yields CASSLTSSRGGGRNTGELFF.

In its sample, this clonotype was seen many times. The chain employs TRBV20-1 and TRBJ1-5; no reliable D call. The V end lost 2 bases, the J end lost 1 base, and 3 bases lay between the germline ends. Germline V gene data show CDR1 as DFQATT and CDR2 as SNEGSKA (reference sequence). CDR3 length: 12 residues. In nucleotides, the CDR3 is TGCAGTGCTAGACAGAGCAATCAGCCCCAGCATTTT. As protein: CSARQSNQPQHF.

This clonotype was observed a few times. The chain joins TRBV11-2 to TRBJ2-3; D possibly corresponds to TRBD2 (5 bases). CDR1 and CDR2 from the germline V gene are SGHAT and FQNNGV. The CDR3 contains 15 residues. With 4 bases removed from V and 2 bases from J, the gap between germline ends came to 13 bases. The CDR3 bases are TGTGCCAGCAGCTCCCGGGGTTATTCCACAGATACGCAGTATTTT. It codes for CASSSRGYSTDTQYF.

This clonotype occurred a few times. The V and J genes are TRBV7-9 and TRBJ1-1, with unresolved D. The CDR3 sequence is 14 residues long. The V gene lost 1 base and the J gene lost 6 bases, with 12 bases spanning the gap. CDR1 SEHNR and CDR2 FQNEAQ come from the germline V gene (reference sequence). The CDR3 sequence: CASSLGLLIPEAFF. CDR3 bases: TGTGCCAGCAGCTTAGGTCTGCTTATCCCTGAAGCTTTCTTT.

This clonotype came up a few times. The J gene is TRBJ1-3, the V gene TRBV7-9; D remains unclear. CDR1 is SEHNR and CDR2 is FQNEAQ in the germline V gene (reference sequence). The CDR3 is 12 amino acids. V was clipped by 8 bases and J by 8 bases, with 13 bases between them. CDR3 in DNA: TGTGCCAGCGCACTGACCGGGGACACCATATATTTT. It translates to CASALTGDTIYF.